The entry below gives a single T cell receptor (beta chain) sequence along with its context. The CDR3 has 11 amino acids. Germline CDR1 MGHDK, CDR2 SYGVNS. Trimming pared 7 bases from V and 5 bases from J, leaving 8 bases between. Clones were sequenced by immunoSEQ multiplex PCR, and TCRdb holds only the in-frame ones, with some missing. Of 250,000 to 350,000 clones in the sample, about 90% were seen once. The sample belongs to a study of blood T cell repertoires in COVID-19. Input material: PBMCs or T cells enriched from blood (not recorded which). The source is a woman aged 18-29 years with acute COVID-19. The chain has TRBV25-1 and TRBJ1-2; the D is unclear. Here the CDR3 reads CASKNFYGYTF. The CDR3 DNA follows: TGTGCCAGCAAAAACTTTTATGGCTACACCTTC.